The next 19 T cell receptor delta chains were all read from a single sample in a study of Vδ1+ human thymocytes. Whole-study findings and limits: In the thymus, TRG and TRD repertoires looked highly polyclonal with Gaussian CDR3 lengths.

These receptors have no known antigen. Sequences come from RNA converted to cDNA by reverse transcription. The CDR3 regions were amplified by multiplex PCR from V-gene primers to a constant-region primer. TCRdb re-identified clones in the multiplex PCR reads via CATT. This sample has about 75,000 delta-chain clones, with around 34% found just once. Material: Vdelta1+ gamma-delta thymocytes from the thymus. Subset denoted: FACS-sorted CD3+ TCRalphabeta- TCRVdelta1+ TCRVdelta2- thymocytes. Receptors were obtained from a boy under two years old who had congenital heart surgery.

This clone occurred many times. The chain is built from TRDV2 and TRDJ1; 8 bases agree with TRDD3. Germline-derived CDR1 and CDR2 are GEAIGNYY and EKD. V was clipped by 0 bases and J by 6 bases; unmatched bases: 8. The CDR3 runs 15 residues. The CDR3 nucleotides read TGTGCCTGTGACACCTCTTCGTACTGGGGGTATAAACTCATCTTT. This translates into CACDTSSYWGYKLIF.

Only a few counts were recorded for this clone. This chain links TRDV2 with TRDJ1; 10 nucleotides align to TRDD3. The V and J ends lost 6 bases and 0 bases, in that order; junction bases with no gene match: 9. From germline, CDR1 is GEAIGNYY and CDR2 EKD. The CDR3 loop spans 16 amino acids. Here the CDR3 reads CACPRTGGCYTDKLIF. The DNA of the CDR3 is TGTGCCTGTCCTCGTACTGGGGGATGCTACACCGATAAACTCATCTTT.

The V call is TRDV1, the J call TRDJ1; perhaps TRDD2 as D (5 bases). The V gene's germline CDR1 is TSWWSYY and CDR2 QGS. The CDR3 length is 18 residues. Between the trimmed V and J ends, which lost 1 base and 2 bases, there was a span of 20 bases. CDR3 in amino acids: CALGEPLNSSQRTDKLIF. The CDR3 DNA sequence: TGTGCTCTTGGGGAACCTCTAAATTCCTCTCAGCGGACCGATAAACTCATCTTT.

Concerning this clone: Additional DNA sequences in this sample encode the identical CDR3. The rearrangement uses TRDV1 and TRDJ1, with D hard to call. Trimming left V 10 bases short and J 2 bases short, with 17 bases between. The germline V gene has CDR1 TSWWSYY and CDR2 QGS. This CDR3 contains 14 residues. The CDR3 region has the DNA TGTGCTCACGAGTTAGGCGAGGGGACCGATAAACTCATCTTT. Protein product: CAHELGEGTDKLIF.

The gene calls are TRDV1 and TRDJ1; TRDD2 matches 7 bases. The junction had 14 bases not matched to a gene; V was cut back by 4 bases and J by 0 bases. The germline V gene has CDR1 TSWWSYY and CDR2 QGS. The CDR3 loop spans 18 amino acids. The CDR3 DNA reads TGTGCTCTTGGGGTCGATTCCTACGTCTGGTTGAACACCGATAAACTCATCTTT. It translates to CALGVDSYVWLNTDKLIF.

J is TRDJ1 and V is TRDV1; 11 nucleotides align to TRDD3. Germline CDR1 and CDR2: TSWWSYY and QGS. V gave up 2 bases and J gave up 4 bases; unmatched junction bases: 21. The CDR3 runs to 21 residues. For the CDR3, the DNA is TGTGCTCTTGGGGAAACCCCTTCCTACGTGTGGTGGGGGATACGCGTCGATAAACTCATCTTT. Its protein is CALGETPSYVWWGIRVDKLIF.

The chain joins TRDV1 to TRDJ1; TRDD3 matches 9 bases. Looked up from germline, CDR1 is TSWWSYY and CDR2 is QGS. The CDR3 has 22 amino acids. The J segment lost 3 bases and the V segment lost 0 bases, leaving 23 bases of the junction unmatched. This CDR3 reads CALGELRLGPLWGIQPADKLIF. In nucleotides, the CDR3 is TGTGCTCTTGGGGAACTAAGATTAGGTCCGCTCTGGGGGATTCAGCCGGCCGATAAACTCATCTTT.

The rearrangement joins TRDV1 to TRDJ2; D may correspond to TRDD2 or TRDD3 (6 bases each). The CDR3 covers 17 residues. V lost 4 bases to trimming and J lost 6 bases, with 21 bases between them. Looked up from germline, CDR1 is TSWWSYY and CDR2 is QGS. This CDR3 reads CALGGLPPPTGPAQLFF. The CDR3 coding sequence is TGTGCTCTTGGGGGACTCCCCCCTCCTACTGGGCCAGCACAACTCTTCTTT.

This sequence joins TRDV1 and TRDJ1; TRDD3 matches at 13 bases. There are 22 residues in the CDR3. CDR1 is TSWWSYY and CDR2 is QGS in the germline V gene. V lost 2 bases to trimming and J lost 0 bases; unmatched junction nucleotides: 18. Here the CDR3 DNA reads TGTGCTCTTGGGGAAGGTCCGCCTATACTGGGGGATACGCTCCAGTACACCGATAAACTCATCTTT. Translated: CALGEGPPILGDTLQYTDKLIF.

This clone was detected a few times. This chain links TRDV1 with TRDJ1, with D possibly matching TRDD3 (6 bases). CDR1 is TSWWSYY and CDR2 is QGS in the germline V gene. Trimming removed 4 bases from V and 7 bases from J, with 16 bases in between. This CDR3 spans 14 amino acids. The CDR3 is CALGGHPMGGKLIF. The DNA for the CDR3 is TGTGCTCTTGGGGGACACCCCATGGGGGGTAAACTCATCTTT.

This clone was seen only a few times. The chain combines TRDV1 with TRDJ1; 10 bases fit TRDD3. V dropped 5 bases and J dropped 2; count of bases not matched to a gene: 23. Germline V CDR1 and CDR2: TSWWSYY, QGS. CDR3 length: 21 amino acids. The chain's CDR3 is CALGPPTGAYLVLGDTDKLIF. DNA of the CDR3: TGTGCTCTTGGGCCACCCACTGGGGCCTACCTTGTACTGGGGGATACCGATAAACTCATCTTT.

The gene calls are TRDV1 and TRDJ1; 7 bases are a match to TRDD3. The CDR3 sequence is 23 residues long. V lost 3 bases to trimming and J lost 0 bases; unmatched junction nucleotides: 28. Germline loops: CDR1 TSWWSYY, CDR2 QGS. The CDR3 DNA is TGTGCTCTTGGGGAGCAGTTTGGTACTTGGTGGGGGACTCGACAGGGTTACACCGATAAACTCATCTTT. Translating gives CALGEQFGTWWGTRQGYTDKLIF.

This clone has just a few counts. V gene TRDV2 combines with J gene TRDJ1; TRDD3 matches 13 bases. V dropped 2 bases and J dropped 4; count of bases not matched to a gene: 6. The CDR3 consists of 16 residues. Germline V gives CDR1 GEAIGNYY, CDR2 EKD. The CDR3 DNA reads as TGTGCCTGTGACATATACTGGGGGATACGAGGCGATAAACTCATCTTT. Protein sequence: CACDIYWGIRGDKLIF.

The chain employs TRDV1 and TRDJ1, with D tentatively TRDD2 or TRDD3 (5 bases each). There are 22 residues in the CDR3. Germline V lookup: CDR1 TSWWSYY, CDR2 QGS. Trimming took 3 bases from V and 0 from J, leaving 32 bases between them. The CDR3 is CALGDPNFLSRGGPQYTDKLIF. In nucleotides, the CDR3 is TGTGCTCTTGGGGACCCCAATTTCCTCAGCCGGGGGGGCCCTCAGTACACCGATAAACTCATCTTT.

This sequence joins TRDV1 and TRDJ1, with 7 bases aligning to TRDD3. Germline values: CDR1 TSWWSYY, CDR2 QGS. The junction had 7 bases not matched to a gene; V was cut back by 3 bases and J by 9 bases. This CDR3 comprises 13 residues. CDR3 sequence: CALGDSGGLELIF. The CDR3 DNA reads TGTGCTCTTGGGGACTCTGGGGGGCTAGAACTCATCTTT.

This clone was counted between two and nine times. The chain couples TRDV1 to TRDJ1, with 11 bases that match TRDD3. The CDR3 covers 16 residues. Germline CDR1 and CDR2: TSWWSYY and QGS. V dropped 11 bases and J dropped 2; count of bases not matched to a gene: 13. CDR3 sequence (DNA): TGTGCTGTCGTTCCTGGGGGATACTTTGATACCGATAAACTCATCTTT. Translation gives CAVVPGGYFDTDKLIF.

This clone was seen only a few times. This chain joins TRDV1 and TRDJ1; D is undetermined. Germline V gene sequence: CDR1 TSWWSYY, CDR2 QGS. V dropped 2 bases and J dropped 9 bases, with 10 bases sitting between them. The CDR3 has 12 residues. The CDR3 protein is CALGEFGSELIF. CDR3 sequence (DNA): TGTGCTCTTGGGGAATTTGGATCTGAACTCATCTTT.

As to this clone: A junction boundary mismatches the germline segment, possibly from a read error. The chain uses TRDV1 and TRDJ1; no clear D. This CDR3 spans 18 amino acids. Germline lookup yields CDR1 TSWWSYY and CDR2 QGS. DNA of the CDR3: TGTGCTCTTGGGAAAATCCCCGCTCTCCGTCAGTACACCGATAACCTCATCTTT. Amino acids: CALGKIPALRQYTDNLIF.

This clone showed up just a few times. The J gene is TRDJ1, the V gene TRDV1, with TRDD3 matching over 11 bases. This CDR3 is built from 17 residues. Germline V lookup: CDR1 TSWWSYY, CDR2 QGS. V gave up 10 bases and J gave up 3 bases; unmatched junction bases: 16. This chain's CDR3 is CARFLQYWGITSDKLIF. The CDR3 nucleotides read TGTGCTCGTTTCCTCCAGTACTGGGGGATAACATCCGATAAACTCATCTTT.